What follows is one T cell receptor beta chain and its context. This table comes from immunoSEQ multiplex PCR, and its TCRdb copy is limited to in-frame clones, with some not included. The profile shows some 130,000 clones, nearly 95% of them singletons. These data originate in a study of T cell responses to AZD1222 COVID-19 vaccine. The V and J ends lost 5 bases and 0 bases, in that order; junction bases with no gene match: 16. CDR3 length: 19 residues. Germline CDR1 LNHDA, CDR2 SQIVND (reference sequence). This TCR was sampled from an adult in good health. The chain is built from TRBV19 and TRBJ2-1; 7 bases align to TRBD2. This specimen consisted of peripheral blood, obtained on day 0 of AZD1222 vaccination. The DNA of the CDR3 is TGTGCCAGTAGTCCCCGGGACTACACCCGACGGAGCTCCTACAATGAGCAGTTCTTC. Its translation is CASSPRDYTRRSSYNEQFF.